This T cell receptor beta chain appears in the sequencing data of a study of glioma-infiltrating T cells after dendritic cell vaccination. Study summary: Patients received autologous tumor lysate-pulsed dendritic cell vaccination between about 2002 and 2013. Monocyte-derived dendritic cells, cultured 6 to 8 days with IL-4 and GM-CSF, were pulsed with autologous tumor lysate.

The data were produced by immunoSEQ multiplex PCR, yet TCRdb's version contains in-frame clones alone and is incomplete. In the table there are about 73,000 clones, over 75% of which are singletons. V lost 4 bases to trimming and J lost 9 bases, with 13 bases between them. The germline V gene encodes CDR1 SNHLY and CDR2 FYNNEI. This CDR3 is 13 amino acids long. Sequencing used blood, obtained before dendritic cell vaccination. The gene calls are TRBV2 and TRBJ1-5, with D possibly matching TRBD1 (6 bases). The sequence derives from a human donor with glioblastoma. The CDR3 nucleotides read TGTGCCAGCAGTGTCGCGGGGGGCCGGCCCCAGCATTTT. It is translated as CASSVAGGRPQHF.